This note documents a single TCR beta chain sequence. At one end, the junction sequence differs from germline, possibly due to a read error. This specimen comes from a study of T cells in Graves' hyperthyroidism and ophthalmopathy. TCR beta CDR3 region amplification was performed from RNA transcripts. An initial round of RT-PCR targeting the TCR CDR3 relied on the HTBI primer set. Each CDR3 protein is one row after TCRdb ran MiXCR on the multiplex PCR reads. The sample holds fewer than 550,000 distinct CDR3 sequences, approximately 14% seen once. This receptor was identified in a woman in her late teens or twenties with Graves' hyperthyroidism. Sequencing input: blood.

The CDR3 protein is CASRLARANTGEPFF. The CDR3 DNA follows: TGTGCCAGCAGACTAGCGAGGGCGAACACCGGGGAGCCGTTTTTT. The rearrangement uses TRBV11-2 and TRBJ2-2; TRBD2 matches at 7 bases. Germline V CDR1 and CDR2: SGHAT, FQNNGV. The CDR3 covers 15 residues.